This T cell receptor (beta chain) emerged from a study of cytomegalovirus exposure and HLA in healthy donors. Donors were nominally healthy when sampled, though unrecorded immune exposures were likely. With 60 Vbeta and 13 Jbeta primers, the PCR was carried out. Sequenced by immunoSEQ multiplex PCR; TCRdb stores in-frame clones only, minus some. This sample carries 200,000 to 250,000 clones, more than 85% of them seen once, and the ten largest clones take approximately 1%. Study results and caveats: Some segments of the V type, notably TRBV6-2 and TRBV6-3, were excluded as indistinguishable. Another analysis was done later, and it associated fewer than 20,000 TCR beta sequences with HLA alleles at 0.05 false discovery rate.

To note about this clone: Its antigen is as yet unknown.

CDR3 length: 19 amino acids. J gave up 0 bases and V 0 bases, and 6 bases lay outside the gene matches. Germline values: CDR1 MGHRA, CDR2 YSYEKL. Material for sequencing was PBMCs. The receptor was derived from a young woman in good health and CMV-seronegative. V usage is TRBV4-1 and J usage is TRBJ2-6; 9 bases map to TRBD1. The CDR3 spells CASSQDRDRVLSGANVLTF. CDR3 coding DNA: TGCGCCAGCAGCCAAGATCGGGACAGGGTTCTCTCTGGGGCCAACGTCCTGACTTTC.